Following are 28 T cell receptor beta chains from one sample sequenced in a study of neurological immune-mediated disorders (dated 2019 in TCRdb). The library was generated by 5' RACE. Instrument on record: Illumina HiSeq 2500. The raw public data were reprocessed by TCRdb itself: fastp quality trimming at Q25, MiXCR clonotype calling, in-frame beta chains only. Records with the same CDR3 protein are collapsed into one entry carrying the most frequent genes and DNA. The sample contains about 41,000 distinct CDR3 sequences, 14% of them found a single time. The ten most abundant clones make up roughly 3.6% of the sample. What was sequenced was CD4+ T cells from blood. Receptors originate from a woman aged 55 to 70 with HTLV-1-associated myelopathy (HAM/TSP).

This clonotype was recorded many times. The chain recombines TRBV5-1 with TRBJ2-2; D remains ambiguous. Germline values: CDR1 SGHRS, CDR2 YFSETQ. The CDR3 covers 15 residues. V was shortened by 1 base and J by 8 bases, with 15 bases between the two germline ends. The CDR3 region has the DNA TGCGCCAGCAGCTTGAACTTCCTACGGTCGGGGGAGCTGTTTTTT. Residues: CASSLNFLRSGELFF. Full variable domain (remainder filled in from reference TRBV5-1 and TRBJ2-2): KAGVTQTPRYLIKTRGQQVTLSCSPISGHRSVSWYQQTPGQGLQFLFEYFSETQRNKGNFPGRFSGRQFSNSRSEMNVSTLELGDSALYLCASSLNFLRSGELFFGEGSRLTVL.

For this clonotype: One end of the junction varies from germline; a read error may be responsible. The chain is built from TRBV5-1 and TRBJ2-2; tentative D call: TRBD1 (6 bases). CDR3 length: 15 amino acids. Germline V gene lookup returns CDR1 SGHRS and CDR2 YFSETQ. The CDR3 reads CASSLVGADTGELFF. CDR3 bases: TGCGCCAGCAGCTTGGTGGGGGCCGACACCGGGGAGTTGTTTTTT.

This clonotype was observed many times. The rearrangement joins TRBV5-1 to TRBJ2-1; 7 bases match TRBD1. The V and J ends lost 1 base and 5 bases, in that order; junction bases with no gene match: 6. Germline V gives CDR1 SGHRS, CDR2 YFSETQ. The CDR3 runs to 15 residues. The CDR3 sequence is CASSLIPGGHNEQFF. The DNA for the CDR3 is TGCGCCAGCAGCTTGATCCCAGGGGGTCACAATGAGCAGTTCTTC.

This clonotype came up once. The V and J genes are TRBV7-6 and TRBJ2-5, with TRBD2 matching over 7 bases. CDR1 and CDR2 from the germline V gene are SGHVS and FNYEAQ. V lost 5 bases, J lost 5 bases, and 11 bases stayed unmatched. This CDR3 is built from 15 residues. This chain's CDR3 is CASSPPWGGGETQYF. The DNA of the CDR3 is TGTGCCAGCAGCCCTCCGTGGGGGGGTGGTGAGACCCAGTACTTC.

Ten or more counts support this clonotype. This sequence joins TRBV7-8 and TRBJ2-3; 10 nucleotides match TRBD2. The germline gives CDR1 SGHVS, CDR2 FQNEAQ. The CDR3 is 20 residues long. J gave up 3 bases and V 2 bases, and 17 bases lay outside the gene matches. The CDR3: CASSLRFPPVQRGGTDTQYF. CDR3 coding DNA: TGTGCCAGCAGCTTAAGGTTCCCCCCGGTCCAGCGGGGGGGAACAGATACGCAGTATTTT.

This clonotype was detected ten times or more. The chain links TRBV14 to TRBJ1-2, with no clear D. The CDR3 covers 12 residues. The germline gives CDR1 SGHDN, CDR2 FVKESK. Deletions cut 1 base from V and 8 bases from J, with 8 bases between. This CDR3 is CASSQGRVGYTF. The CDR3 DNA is TGTGCCAGCAGCCAAGGTCGCGTCGGCTACACCTTC.

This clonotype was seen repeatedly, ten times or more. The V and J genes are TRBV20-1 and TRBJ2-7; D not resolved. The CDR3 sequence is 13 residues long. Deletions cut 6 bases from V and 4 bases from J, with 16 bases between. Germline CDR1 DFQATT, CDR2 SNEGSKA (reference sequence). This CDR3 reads CSALRSDEYEQYF. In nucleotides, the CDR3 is TGCAGTGCCCTGCGCAGTGATGAGTACGAGCAGTACTTC.

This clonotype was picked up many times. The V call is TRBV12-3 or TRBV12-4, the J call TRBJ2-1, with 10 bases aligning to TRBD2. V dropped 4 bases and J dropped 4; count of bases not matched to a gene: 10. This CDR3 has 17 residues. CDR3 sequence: CASSSTSLAGVYNEQFF. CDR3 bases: TGTGCCAGCAGTTCCACCTCTCTAGCGGGGGTATACAATGAGCAGTTCTTC.

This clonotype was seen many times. Written as DNA, the CDR3 is TGTGCCAGCAGAACGGGACAGGGGACTGAAGCTTTCTTT. It yields the protein CASRTGQGTEAFF. This chain uses TRBV12-3 or TRBV12-4 with TRBJ1-1; TRBD1 matches 10 bases. V shed 6 bases and J 5 bases; nucleotides not matched to a gene: 3. The CDR3 totals 13 residues.

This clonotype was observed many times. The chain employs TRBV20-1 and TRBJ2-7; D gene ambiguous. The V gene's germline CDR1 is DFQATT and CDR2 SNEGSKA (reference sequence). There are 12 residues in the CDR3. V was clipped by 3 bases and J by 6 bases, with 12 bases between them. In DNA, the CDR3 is TGCAGTGCTAGTACAGATCTGGCCGAGCAGTACTTC. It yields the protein CSASTDLAEQYF.

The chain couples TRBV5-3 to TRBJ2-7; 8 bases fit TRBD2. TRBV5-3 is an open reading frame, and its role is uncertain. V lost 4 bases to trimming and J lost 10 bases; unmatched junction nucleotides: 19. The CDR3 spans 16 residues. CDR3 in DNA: TGTGCCAGAAGCCCACGGGAGGGGGTAACCTTGGGGGATCAGTACTTC. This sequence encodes CARSPREGVTLGDQYF.

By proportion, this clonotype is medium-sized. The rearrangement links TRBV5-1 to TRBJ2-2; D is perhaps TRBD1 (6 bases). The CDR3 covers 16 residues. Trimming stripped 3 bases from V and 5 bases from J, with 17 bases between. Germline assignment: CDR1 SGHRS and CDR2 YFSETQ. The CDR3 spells CASSYQTQGVTGELFF. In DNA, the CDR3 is TGCGCCAGCAGCTACCAAACACAGGGTGTTACCGGGGAGCTGTTTTTT.

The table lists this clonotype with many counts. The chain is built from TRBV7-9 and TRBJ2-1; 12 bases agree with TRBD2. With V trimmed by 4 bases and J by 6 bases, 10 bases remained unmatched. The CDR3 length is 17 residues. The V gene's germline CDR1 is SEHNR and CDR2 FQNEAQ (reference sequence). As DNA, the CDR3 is TGTGCCAGCAGCTCCCTTCAGCTAGCGGGGGGGATCAATGAGCAGTTCTTC. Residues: CASSSLQLAGGINEQFF.

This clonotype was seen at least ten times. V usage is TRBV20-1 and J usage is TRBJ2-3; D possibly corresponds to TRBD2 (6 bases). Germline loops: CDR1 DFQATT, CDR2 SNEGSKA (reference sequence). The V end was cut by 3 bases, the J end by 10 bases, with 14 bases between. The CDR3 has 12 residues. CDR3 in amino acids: CSASPGTSAQYF. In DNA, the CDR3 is TGCAGTGCTAGTCCGGGGACTTCGGCGCAGTATTTT.

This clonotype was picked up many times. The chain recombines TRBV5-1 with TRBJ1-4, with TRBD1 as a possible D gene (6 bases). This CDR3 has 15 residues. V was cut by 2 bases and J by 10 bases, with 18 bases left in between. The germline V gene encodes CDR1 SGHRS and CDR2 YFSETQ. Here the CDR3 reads CASSFGDRDTLKLFF. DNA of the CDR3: TGCGCCAGCAGCTTTGGTGATCGGGACACCTTAAAACTGTTTTTT.

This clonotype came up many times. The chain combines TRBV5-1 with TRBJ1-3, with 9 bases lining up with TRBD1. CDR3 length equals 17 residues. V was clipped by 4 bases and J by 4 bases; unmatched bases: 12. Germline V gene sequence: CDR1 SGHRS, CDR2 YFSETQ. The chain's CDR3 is CASSPRTGQGSGNTIYF. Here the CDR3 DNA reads TGCGCCAGCAGCCCGCGGACGGGACAGGGCTCAGGAAACACCATATATTTT.

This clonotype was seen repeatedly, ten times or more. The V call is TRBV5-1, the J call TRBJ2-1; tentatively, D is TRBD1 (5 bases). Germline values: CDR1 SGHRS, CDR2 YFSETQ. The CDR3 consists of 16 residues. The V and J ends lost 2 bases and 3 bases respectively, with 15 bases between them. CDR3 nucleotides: TGCGCCAGCAGCTTTTCAGGGTCGGATAGCTACAATGAGCAGTTCTTC. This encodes CASSFSGSDSYNEQFF.

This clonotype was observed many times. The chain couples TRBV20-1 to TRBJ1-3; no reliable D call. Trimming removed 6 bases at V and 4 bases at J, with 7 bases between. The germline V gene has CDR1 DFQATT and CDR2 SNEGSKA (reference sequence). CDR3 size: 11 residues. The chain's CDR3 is CSAERGNTIYF. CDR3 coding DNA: TGCAGTGCCGAACGGGGAAACACCATATATTTT.

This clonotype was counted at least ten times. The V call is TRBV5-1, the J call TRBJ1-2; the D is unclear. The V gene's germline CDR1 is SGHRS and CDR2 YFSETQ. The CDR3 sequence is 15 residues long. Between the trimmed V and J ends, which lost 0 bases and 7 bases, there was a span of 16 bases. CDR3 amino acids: CASSLEAGSPRGYTF. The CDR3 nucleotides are TGCGCCAGCAGCTTGGAGGCAGGTTCCCCTCGTGGCTACACCTTC. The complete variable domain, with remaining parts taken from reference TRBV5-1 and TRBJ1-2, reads KAGVTQTPRYLIKTRGQQVTLSCSPISGHRSVSWYQQTPGQGLQFLFEYFSETQRNKGNFPGRFSGRQFSNSRSEMNVSTLELGDSALYLCASSLEAGSPRGYTFGSGTRLTVV.

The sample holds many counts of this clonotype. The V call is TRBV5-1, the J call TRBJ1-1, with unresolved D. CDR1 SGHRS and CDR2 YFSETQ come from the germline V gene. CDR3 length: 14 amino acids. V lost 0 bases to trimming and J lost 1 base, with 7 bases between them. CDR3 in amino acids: CASSLAPPNTEAFF. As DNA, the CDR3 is TGCGCCAGCAGCTTGGCCCCTCCGAACACTGAAGCTTTCTTT.

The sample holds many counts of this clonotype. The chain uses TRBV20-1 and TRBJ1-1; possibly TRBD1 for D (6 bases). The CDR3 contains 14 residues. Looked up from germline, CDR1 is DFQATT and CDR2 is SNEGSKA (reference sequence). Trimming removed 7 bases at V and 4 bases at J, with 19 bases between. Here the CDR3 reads CSVITGYLGTEAFF. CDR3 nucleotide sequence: TGCAGTGTCATAACAGGGTATTTGGGCACTGAAGCTTTCTTT.

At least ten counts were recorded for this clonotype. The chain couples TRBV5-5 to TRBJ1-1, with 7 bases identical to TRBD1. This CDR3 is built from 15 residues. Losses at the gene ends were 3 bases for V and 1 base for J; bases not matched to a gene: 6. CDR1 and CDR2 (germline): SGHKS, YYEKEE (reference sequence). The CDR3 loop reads CASSSQGGTNTEAFF. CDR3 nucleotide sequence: TGTGCCAGCAGCTCTCAGGGGGGAACGAACACTGAAGCTTTCTTT.

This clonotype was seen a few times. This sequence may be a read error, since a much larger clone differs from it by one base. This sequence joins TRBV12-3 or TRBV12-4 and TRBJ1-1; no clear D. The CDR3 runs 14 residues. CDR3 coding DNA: TGTGCCGGCAGTTCGGGCGAGCAGTACACTGAAGCTTTCTTT. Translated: CAGSSGEQYTEAFF.

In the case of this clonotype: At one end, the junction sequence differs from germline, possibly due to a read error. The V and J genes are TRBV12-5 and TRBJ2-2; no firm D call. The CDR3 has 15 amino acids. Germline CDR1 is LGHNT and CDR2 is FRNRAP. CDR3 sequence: CASGLPSSNTRELFF. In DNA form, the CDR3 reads TGTGCTAGTGGTTTGCCGTCATCGAACACCCGGGAGCTGTTTTTT.

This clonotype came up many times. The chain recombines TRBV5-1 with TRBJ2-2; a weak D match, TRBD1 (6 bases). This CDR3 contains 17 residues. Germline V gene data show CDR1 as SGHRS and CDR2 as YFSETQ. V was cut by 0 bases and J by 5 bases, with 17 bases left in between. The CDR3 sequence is CASSLGHGTRATGELFF. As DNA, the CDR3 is TGCGCCAGCAGCTTGGGTCATGGGACAAGGGCGACCGGGGAGCTGTTTTTT.

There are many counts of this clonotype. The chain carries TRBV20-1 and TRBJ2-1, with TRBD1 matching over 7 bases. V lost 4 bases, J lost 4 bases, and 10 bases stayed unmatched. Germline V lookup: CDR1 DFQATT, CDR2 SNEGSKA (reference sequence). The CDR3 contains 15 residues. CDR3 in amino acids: CSATFGGQPYNEQFF. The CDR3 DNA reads TGCAGTGCTACCTTTGGGGGACAGCCTTACAATGAGCAGTTCTTC.

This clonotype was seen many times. The chain's CDR3 is CSARTQGNGYTF. The CDR3, as DNA: TGCAGTGCTAGAACCCAGGGGAATGGCTACACCTTC. V usage is TRBV20-1 and J usage is TRBJ1-2, with TRBD1 as a possible D gene (6 bases). The V and J ends lost 2 bases and 6 bases respectively, with 10 bases between them. This CDR3 comprises 12 residues. Germline CDR1 DFQATT, CDR2 SNEGSKA (reference sequence).

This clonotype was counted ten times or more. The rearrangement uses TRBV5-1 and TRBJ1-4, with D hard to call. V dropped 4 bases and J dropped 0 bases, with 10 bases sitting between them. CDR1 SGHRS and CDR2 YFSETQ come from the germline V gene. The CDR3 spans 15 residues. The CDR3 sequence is CASSLHGATNEKLFF. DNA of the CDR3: TGCGCCAGCAGCCTACATGGGGCAACTAATGAAAAACTGTTTTTT.